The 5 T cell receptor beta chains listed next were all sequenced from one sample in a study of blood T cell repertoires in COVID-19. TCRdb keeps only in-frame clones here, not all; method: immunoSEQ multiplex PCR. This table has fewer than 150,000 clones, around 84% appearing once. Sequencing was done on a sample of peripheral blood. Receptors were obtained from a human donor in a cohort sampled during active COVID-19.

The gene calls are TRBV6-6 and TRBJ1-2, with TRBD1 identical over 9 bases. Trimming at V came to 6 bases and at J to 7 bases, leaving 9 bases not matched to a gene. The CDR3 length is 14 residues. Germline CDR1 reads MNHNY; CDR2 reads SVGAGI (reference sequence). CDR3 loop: CASRPLQGASGYTF. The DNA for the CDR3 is TGTGCCAGCAGGCCCTTACAGGGGGCATCTGGCTACACCTTC.

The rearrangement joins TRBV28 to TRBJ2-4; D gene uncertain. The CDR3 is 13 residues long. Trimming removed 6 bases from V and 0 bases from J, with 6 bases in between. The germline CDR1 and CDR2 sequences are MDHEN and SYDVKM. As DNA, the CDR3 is TGTGCCAGCAGCCCTTCAGCCAAAAACATTCAGTACTTC. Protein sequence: CASSPSAKNIQYF.

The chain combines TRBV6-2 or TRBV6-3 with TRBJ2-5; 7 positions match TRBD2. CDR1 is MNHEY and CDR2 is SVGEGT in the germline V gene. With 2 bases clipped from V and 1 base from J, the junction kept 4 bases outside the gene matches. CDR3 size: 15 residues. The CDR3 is CASSYPAGFQETQYF. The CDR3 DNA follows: TGTGCCAGCAGTTACCCAGCGGGGTTCCAAGAGACCCAGTACTTC.

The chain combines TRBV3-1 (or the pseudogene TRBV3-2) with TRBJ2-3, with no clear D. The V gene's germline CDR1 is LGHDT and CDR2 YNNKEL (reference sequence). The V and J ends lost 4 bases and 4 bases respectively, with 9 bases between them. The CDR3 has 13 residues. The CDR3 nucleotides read TGTGCCAGCAGCCCGCTAGAGTCAGATACGCAGTATTTT. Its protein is CASSPLESDTQYF.

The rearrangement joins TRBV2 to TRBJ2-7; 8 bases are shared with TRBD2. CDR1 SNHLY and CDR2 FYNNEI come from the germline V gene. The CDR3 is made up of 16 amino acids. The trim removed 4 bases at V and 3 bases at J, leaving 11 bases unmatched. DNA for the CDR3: TGTGCCAGCAGTGGCCCCCTTAGCGGGGCTCACTACGAGCAGTACTTC. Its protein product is CASSGPLSGAHYEQYF.